These T cell receptor beta chains were read from a single sample in a study of T cell responses to AZD1222 COVID-19 vaccine. Clones were sequenced by immunoSEQ multiplex PCR, and TCRdb holds only the in-frame ones, with some missing. The sample lists under 200,000 clones; over 85% were seen once. Sequences were derived from peripheral blood, sampled on day 0 of AZD1222 vaccination. The receptor source for this set is an adult in good health. The CDR3 runs from the conserved cysteine through the conserved F or W. A clone size is listed for some rows: how often the clone was seen (once, few, many), or a class if it is expanded.

J gene,V gene,clone size,CDR3 protein
TRBJ1-5,TRBV7-8,NA,CASSSAPGGWQPQHF
TRBJ1-1,TRBV7-8,NA,CASSLVGAGGTEAFF
TRBJ2-1,TRBV12-3/TRBV12-4,NA,CASSLSNNEQFF
TRBJ1-1,TRBV7-2,NA,CASSSTLNTEAFF
TRBJ1-3,TRBV4-2,NA,CASSQPGAAGNTIYF
TRBJ1-1,TRBV9,NA,CASSVEDAEAFF
TRBJ1-2,TRBV5-1,NA,CASSAPGGDYGYTF
TRBJ1-5,TRBV29-1,NA,CSATGLEGQPQHF
TRBJ2-2,TRBV3-1/TRBV3-2,NA,CASSQVWGSQSSSNTGELFF
TRBJ1-4,TRBV18,once,CASSPRGLEKLFF
TRBJ2-1,TRBV11-3,once,CASSLGVTNYNEQFF
TRBJ1-2,TRBV11-2,NA,CASSPIDRPTF
TRBJ2-7,TRBV7-8,NA,CASRQTGLGFLTYEQYF
TRBJ1-4,TRBV19,NA,CASSILADSNEKLFF
TRBJ1-1,TRBV5-5,NA,CASSFGANTEAFF
TRBJ2-7,TRBV28,NA,CASSFLGPGQSYEQYF
TRBJ2-7,TRBV5-1,NA,CASSIGQGTGEQYF
TRBJ2-3,TRBV11-2,NA,CASSYGRGARTDTQYF
TRBJ1-5,TRBV27,NA,CASSDRALGNQPQHF
TRBJ1-3,TRBV3-1/TRBV3-2,NA,CASSRETGVGNTIYF
TRBJ2-5,TRBV6-5,NA,CASSSLPSGQETQYF
TRBJ1-6,TRBV3-1/TRBV3-2,NA,CASRQGNSPLHF
TRBJ1-3,TRBV28,NA,CASSLSSNTIYF
TRBJ1-3,TRBV19,NA,CASRLLSSGNTIYF
TRBJ1-2,TRBV12-3/TRBV12-4,NA,CASSQDRRYGYTF
TRBJ1-1,TRBV6-6,NA,CASSPRDRGLVNTEAFF
TRBJ2-2,TRBV25-1,NA,CASSESWRGNTGELFF
TRBJ2-7,TRBV7-6,once,CASSLGPGVGTYEQYF
TRBJ2-7,TRBV27,NA,CASSLKGGYEQYF
TRBJ2-2,TRBV5-1,NA,CASSLAGGMNTGELFF
TRBJ1-1,TRBV10-1,NA,CASSESTGFLNTEAFF
TRBJ1-1,TRBV18,NA,CASSRYDRGGTEAFF
TRBJ1-2,TRBV9,NA,CASSNGIGDSNYGYTF
TRBJ1-5,TRBV27,few,CASSLSRDRPQHF
TRBJ1-1,TRBV19,NA,CASRDRRTEAFF
TRBJ1-1,TRBV19,NA,CAGSRELNTEAFF
TRBJ2-7,TRBV7-9,NA,CASRAGAYEQYF
TRBJ1-5,TRBV6-5,NA,CASRLWTANQPQHF
TRBJ1-5,TRBV19,NA,CASSTKANQPQHF
TRBJ2-3,TRBV4-1,once,CASSQLWASRADTQYF
TRBJ1-5,TRBV18,NA,CASSRQGYQPQHF
TRBJ1-4,TRBV18,NA,CASSADPDRNEKLFF
TRBJ1-1,TRBV19,once,CASTRTVITEAFF
TRBJ2-1,TRBV7-7,NA,CASSFGTSGKGEQFF
TRBJ2-1,TRBV4-1,NA,CASSPRSVYSSYNEQFF
TRBJ2-5,TRBV25-1,NA,CASSESGLGETQYF
TRBJ1-5,TRBV5-5,NA,CASSLTGGGKPQHF
TRBJ2-5,TRBV7-9,NA,CASSSGGLGETQYF
TRBJ2-1,TRBV3-1/TRBV3-2,NA,CASSQDSGRRNEQFF
TRBJ1-2,TRBV5-1,NA,CASTPAGLSGLGYTF
TRBJ2-1,TRBV5-1,NA,CASTQHGLGNEQFF
TRBJ1-1,TRBV29-1,NA,CSVDTGTAEAFF
TRBJ1-1,TRBV2,NA,CASSDDGQAEAFF
TRBJ2-1,TRBV5-1,NA,CASSLGSGGVNEQFF
TRBJ2-1,TRBV5-6,NA,CASSRQGSYNEQFF
TRBJ2-7,TRBV27,NA,CASSLIGGRATYEQYF
TRBJ1-2,TRBV10-3,NA,CAISESKALLF
TRBJ1-5,TRBV6-5,NA,CASSLGQGRQPQHF
TRBJ2-4,TRBV5-1,NA,CASSLGAGDGIQYF
TRBJ2-2,TRBV12-3/TRBV12-4,NA,CASSLGTGELFF